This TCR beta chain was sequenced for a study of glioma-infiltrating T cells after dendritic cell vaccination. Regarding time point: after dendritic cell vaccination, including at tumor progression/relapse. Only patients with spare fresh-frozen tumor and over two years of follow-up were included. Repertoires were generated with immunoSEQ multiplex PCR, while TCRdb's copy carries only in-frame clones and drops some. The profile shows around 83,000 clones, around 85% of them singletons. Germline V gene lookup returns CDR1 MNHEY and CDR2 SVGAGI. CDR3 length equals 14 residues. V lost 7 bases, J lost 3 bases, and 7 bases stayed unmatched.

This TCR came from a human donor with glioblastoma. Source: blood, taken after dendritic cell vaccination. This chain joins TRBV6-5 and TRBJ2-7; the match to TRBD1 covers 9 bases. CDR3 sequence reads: CASNDGTGFYEQYF. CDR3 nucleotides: TGTGCCAGCAACGACGGGACAGGGTTCTACGAGCAGTACTTC.